Below are 17 T cell receptor beta chains sequenced from a single sample in a study of control samples from healthy donors and cancer patients. Sequencing used immunoSEQ multiplex PCR; TCRdb keeps in-frame clones, though not all of them. The sample records approximately 100,000 clones, 75% to 90% being singletons. Sequenced sample: blood. The receptors were sampled from a woman between 45 and 60 years old in good health.

The rearrangement links TRBV19 to TRBJ2-1; 14 nucleotides line up with TRBD2. Germline CDR1 reads LNHDA; CDR2 reads SQIVND (reference sequence). The CDR3 covers 20 residues. The V segment lost 7 bases and the J segment 2 bases; nucleotides outside the gene matches: 16. CDR3 bases: TGTGCCAGTACGTTCTCGGGACTAGCGGGAGAAGTAGGCGCCTACAATGAGCAGTTCTTC. Its protein product is CASTFSGLAGEVGAYNEQFF.

This clone came up a few times. This chain uses TRBV5-1 with TRBJ1-6; TRBD1 aligns across 10 bases. The CDR3 runs to 16 residues. Trimming took 5 bases from V and 7 from J; bases not matched to a gene: 9. Germline V gene data show CDR1 as SGHRS and CDR2 as YFSETQ. The CDR3 DNA reads TGCGCCAGCAGAACCACTCCGGGACAGGGGAATTCACCCCTCCACTTT. As protein: CASRTTPGQGNSPLHF.

This chain links TRBV3-1 (or the pseudogene TRBV3-2) with TRBJ2-1; no firm D call. The CDR3 loop spans 13 amino acids. Germline V gene lookup returns CDR1 LGHDT and CDR2 YNNKEL (reference sequence). V was pared by 1 base and J by 8 bases, with 9 bases between. In DNA form, the CDR3 reads TGTGCCAGCAGCCAAGCTATTTTGGATGAGCAGTTCTTC. Protein product: CASSQAILDEQFF.

The chain couples TRBV14 to TRBJ2-1; 8 bases match TRBD2. The CDR3 sequence is 20 residues long. V was clipped by 4 bases and J by 9 bases; unmatched bases: 26. The germline CDR1 and CDR2 sequences are SGHDN and FVKESK. The CDR3 coding sequence is TGTGCCAGCAGCCCTTACAACGCCCGGGGCCCCCAAGCGGGGGTAAGTGAGCAGTTCTTC. It specifies CASSPYNARGPQAGVSEQFF. The variable domain in full, with the rest retrieved from reference TRBV14 and TRBJ2-1, is EAGVTQFPSHSVIEKGQTVTLRCDPISGHDNLYWYRRVMGKEIKFLLHFVKESKQDESGMPNNRFLAERTGGTYSTLKVQPAELEDSGVYFCASSPYNARGPQAGVSEQFFGPGTRLTVL.

J is TRBJ2-2 and V is TRBV21-1. TRBV21-1 has pseudogene status. This CDR3 is built from 16 residues. This chain's CDR3 is CASSKEGRGGTGELFF. The CDR3 nucleotides read TGTGCCAGCAGCAAAGAAGGCAGGGGAGGCACCGGGGAGCTGTTTTTT.

The rearrangement links TRBV28 to TRBJ1-3; 8 bases line up with TRBD1. From germline, CDR1 is MDHEN and CDR2 SYDVKM. V was pared by 2 bases and J by 5 bases, with 2 bases of the junction left unmatched. The CDR3 contains 14 residues. The CDR3 DNA reads as TGTGCCAGCAGTTTAGGACAGGGAAGAAACACCATATATTTT. Translation gives CASSLGQGRNTIYF.

The genes are TRBV11-3 and TRBJ2-3; D might be TRBD2 (6 bases). Germline V gene lookup returns CDR1 SGHNT and CDR2 YENEEA. The CDR3 is 19 amino acids. Trimming cost V 3 bases and J 0 bases, with 22 bases left between them. The DNA for the CDR3 is TGTGCCAGCAGCTTGCGTCCCAGCGGGCTACAGTCCAGCACAGATACGCAGTATTTT. Its protein is CASSLRPSGLQSSTDTQYF.

The chain has TRBV9 and TRBJ1-1, with 8 bases fitting TRBD1. V shed 2 bases, J shed 7 bases, and the junction held 4 bases outside the gene matches. CDR3 size: 13 residues. Germline loops: CDR1 SGDLS, CDR2 YYNGEE. The CDR3 sequence: CASSVRGQGEAFF. In DNA form, the CDR3 reads TGTGCCAGCAGCGTCAGGGGGCAAGGTGAAGCTTTCTTT.

This chain uses TRBV5-6 with TRBJ1-6; D is undetermined. Germline V CDR1 and CDR2: SGHDT, YYEEEE. This CDR3 has 14 amino acids. V was cut by 2 bases and J by 7 bases, with 10 bases left in between. CDR3 nucleotide sequence: TGTGCCAGCAGCTTCGGAGTACGGAATTCACCCCTCCACTTT. Residues: CASSFGVRNSPLHF.

The chain combines TRBV18 with TRBJ2-7; 14 bases agree with TRBD2. Germline values: CDR1 KGHSH, CDR2 LQKENI. Unmatched junction bases numbered 7, after V lost 5 bases and J lost 7 bases. The CDR3 is 15 residues long. The CDR3 protein is CASSSRTSGRFEQYV. CDR3 in DNA: TGTGCCAGCTCATCCCGGACTAGCGGGAGGTTTGAGCAGTACGTC.

This chain connects TRBV6-4 to TRBJ2-3; D unclear. Germline-derived CDR1 and CDR2 are MRHNA and SNTAGT. Trimming cost V 0 bases and J 2 bases, with 3 bases left between them. The CDR3 is made up of 13 amino acids. The CDR3 sequence: CASSDSYTDTQYF. CDR3 in DNA: TGTGCCAGCAGTGACTCGTACACAGATACGCAGTATTTT.

V gene TRBV9 combines with J gene TRBJ2-5; D remains ambiguous. Germline CDR1 SGDLS, CDR2 YYNGEE. V dropped 4 bases and J dropped 2 bases, with 12 bases sitting between them. There are 14 residues in the CDR3. The CDR3 here is CASSKHRAQETQYF. CDR3 sequence (DNA): TGTGCCAGCAGCAAGCATAGGGCTCAAGAGACCCAGTACTTC.

The chain combines TRBV6-5 with TRBJ2-6; D is ambiguous. Germline V gene lookup returns CDR1 MNHEY and CDR2 SVGAGI. The CDR3 totals 14 residues. V was trimmed by 6 bases and J by 2 bases, leaving 8 bases between them. The CDR3 DNA sequence: TGTGCCAGCAGGGACGCCACTGGGGCCAACGTCCTGACTTTC. Translating it yields CASRDATGANVLTF.

The V call is TRBV3-1 (or the pseudogene TRBV3-2), the J call TRBJ1-5; perhaps TRBD1 as D (5 bases). Trimming cost V 3 bases and J 2 bases, with 20 bases left between them. The CDR3 runs 18 residues. Looked up from germline, CDR1 is LGHDT and CDR2 is YNNKEL (reference sequence). In DNA, the CDR3 is TGTGCCAGCAGCCACCCTGCGGGACGGGAGAGAGGCAATCAGCCCCAGCATTTT. Protein product: CASSHPAGRERGNQPQHF.

The chain has TRBV7-8 and TRBJ2-5, with D maybe TRBD2 (5 bases). Germline V gene lookup returns CDR1 SGHVS and CDR2 FQNEAQ. This CDR3 is built from 14 residues. V dropped 5 bases and J dropped 2 bases, with 12 bases sitting between them. CDR3 bases: TGTGCCAGCAGCCTATGGACTGGACAAGAGACCCAGTACTTC. As protein: CASSLWTGQETQYF.

On this clone: One end of the junction does not line up with germline, which may come from a read error. DNA for the CDR3: TGCAGCGTCGGCGGGACCTCCAGAACCGTAGACTTT. This translates into CSVGGTSRTVDF. This chain uses TRBV29-1 with TRBJ1-1; D possibly corresponds to TRBD1 (5 bases). This CDR3 has 12 amino acids. Germline CDR1 SQVTM, CDR2 ANQGSEA.

This rearrangement joins TRBV7-3 to TRBJ2-2; 9 nucleotides align to TRBD1. Looked up from germline, CDR1 is SGHTA and CDR2 is FQGTGA. V was pared by 5 bases and J by 5 bases, with 6 bases of the junction left unmatched. The CDR3 runs to 15 residues. CDR3 loop: CASSHGQGRTGELFF. CDR3 in DNA: TGTGCCAGCAGCCACGGACAGGGGAGGACCGGGGAGCTGTTTTTT.